The 30 T cell receptor beta chains given below trace back to one sample, sequenced in a study of CD8 T cells in ankylosing spondylitis. One entry per CDR3 protein results from TCRdb running MiXCR on the 5' RACE reads. The sample holds approximately 140,000 distinct CDR3 sequences; under 45% are singletons and the top ten take approximately 16%. The source material was synovial fluid, either unsorted or a sorted T cell fraction (not recorded which). The receptors shown here come from a male donor with ankylosing spondylitis.

The chain combines TRBV30 with TRBJ2-7; TRBD1 might be the D (6 bases). Germline assignment: CDR1 GTSNPN and CDR2 SVGIG (reference sequence). CDR3 length: 13 amino acids. The V end was cut by 3 bases, the J end by 2 bases, with 11 bases between. The CDR3 sequence is CAWSAGVAYEQYF. For the CDR3, the DNA is TGTGCCTGGAGCGCAGGGGTTGCCTACGAGCAGTACTTC.

The gene calls are TRBV28 and TRBJ2-1; the D gene is possibly TRBD2 (6 bases). This CDR3 is built from 13 residues. Germline CDR1 reads MDHEN; CDR2 reads SYDVKM. Deletions cut 8 bases from V and 4 bases from J, with 12 bases between. CDR3 DNA: TGTGCCAGCCTACGGGACTCTTACAATGAGCAGTTCTTC. Translated: CASLRDSYNEQFF.

The chain links TRBV27 to TRBJ2-5; D gene unclear. Trimming took 2 bases from V and 9 from J, leaving 10 bases between them. Germline V gene sequence: CDR1 MNHEY, CDR2 SMNVEV (reference sequence). CDR3 length: 12 amino acids. The CDR3 region is CASSLPKKAQYF. Written as DNA, the CDR3 is TGTGCCAGCAGTTTACCTAAGAAGGCCCAGTACTTC.

V usage is TRBV12-3 or TRBV12-4 and J usage is TRBJ1-5; D perhaps matches TRBD1 (5 bases). V was clipped by 5 bases and J by 9 bases, with 17 bases between them. CDR3 length: 14 amino acids. CDR3 sequence: CASSPWDFFLPQHF. The CDR3 coding sequence is TGTGCCAGCAGTCCCTGGGACTTTTTTCTGCCCCAGCATTTT.

This chain connects TRBV7-9 to TRBJ2-7; D is unresolved. Germline values: CDR1 SEHNR, CDR2 FQNEAQ (reference sequence). The ends were cut back, 1 base at V and 4 bases at J, with 8 bases in the middle. The CDR3 extends over 13 amino acids. CDR3 amino acids: CASSLETRYEQYF. The CDR3 DNA is TGTGCCAGCAGCTTAGAGACGAGGTACGAGCAGTACTTC.

The rearrangement links TRBV29-1 to TRBJ1-2; D perhaps matches TRBD1 (5 bases). Trimming took off 6 bases at V and 7 bases at J, with 12 bases between the two ends. Germline CDR1 is SQVTM and CDR2 is ANQGSEA. This CDR3 contains 11 residues. CDR3 in DNA: TGCAGCGTACCAGGGTCGGCTGGCTACACCTTC. Translated: CSVPGSAGYTF.

In its sample, this clonotype was seen a few times. This chain connects TRBV20-1 to TRBJ1-2, with a possible D match to TRBD1 (5 bases). Trimming left V 6 bases short and J 3 bases short, with 8 bases between. The CDR3 is 11 residues long. Per the germline V gene, CDR1 is DFQATT and CDR2 is SNEGSKA (reference sequence). CDR3 sequence reads: CSARDYYGYTF. In DNA, the CDR3 is TGCAGTGCCAGGGACTACTATGGCTACACCTTC.

The chain employs TRBV6-1 and TRBJ2-2; 7 bases are shared with TRBD2. Germline V gene data show CDR1 as MNHNS and CDR2 as SASEGT. The trim removed 3 bases at V and 3 bases at J, leaving 1 base unmatched. The CDR3 length is 14 residues. The CDR3: CASSDGGDTGELFF. In nucleotides, the CDR3 is TGTGCCAGCAGTGATGGGGGGGACACCGGGGAGCTGTTTTTT.

This clonotype was seen only a few times. V gene TRBV7-9 combines with J gene TRBJ2-4; 8 bases line up with TRBD1. From germline, CDR1 is SEHNR and CDR2 FQNEAQ (reference sequence). V was clipped by 1 base and J by 13 bases; unmatched bases: 12. This CDR3 has 15 amino acids. CDR3 bases: TGTGCCAGCAGCTTAGGGGCTTTTGCAGGGGGCACCCAGTACTTC. This sequence encodes CASSLGAFAGGTQYF.

The V call is TRBV7-2, the J call TRBJ2-5, with no clear D. CDR3 length: 17 residues. V was clipped by 3 bases and J by 1 base, with 18 bases between them. Germline V CDR1 and CDR2: SGHTA, FQGNSA. DNA of the CDR3: TGTGCCAGCAGCTTCCCGGCCCATTGGCAGGTCCAAGAGACCCAGTACTTC. Translated: CASSFPAHWQVQETQYF.

This rearrangement joins TRBV30 to TRBJ2-7, with 8 nucleotides matching TRBD2. Trimming took 0 bases from V and 5 from J; bases not matched to a gene: 9. In germline, CDR1 is GTSNPN, CDR2 SVGIG (reference sequence). The CDR3 contains 15 residues. DNA of the CDR3: TGTGCCTGGAGTGTACAGTTAGCGGGGCGCCACGAGCAGTACTTC. Amino acid sequence: CAWSVQLAGRHEQYF. The full variable domain, with the rest looked up from reference TRBV30 and TRBJ2-7, is SQTIHQWPATLVQPVGSPLSLECTVEGTSNPNLYWYRQAAGRGLQLLFYSVGIGQISSEVPQNLSASRPQDRQFILSSKKLLLSDSGFYLCAWSVQLAGRHEQYFGPGTRLTVT.

This clonotype was picked up many times. The rearrangement joins TRBV12-3 or TRBV12-4 to TRBJ2-1; D may correspond to TRBD1 or TRBD2 (5 bases each). Trimming took 4 bases from V and 3 from J, leaving 10 bases between them. The length of the CDR3 is 14 residues. Written as DNA, the CDR3 is TGTGCCAGCAGTTGGGACGGCAGCTACAATGAGCAGTTCTTC. As protein: CASSWDGSYNEQFF.

The chain joins TRBV4-2 to TRBJ2-2, with TRBD2 identical over 7 bases. CDR3 length: 15 amino acids. The V gene's germline CDR1 is LGHNA and CDR2 YNFKEQ. V lost 2 bases to trimming and J lost 6 bases; unmatched junction nucleotides: 6. DNA for the CDR3: TGTGCCAGCAGCCAATTCCAGCGGGATTCCGGGGAGCTGTTTTTT. Its protein is CASSQFQRDSGELFF.

A few counts support this clonotype. The chain links TRBV27 to TRBJ2-7; TRBD2 might be the D (6 bases). The CDR3 is made up of 14 amino acids. The V end lost 2 bases, the J end lost 3 bases, and 11 bases lay between the germline ends. Germline CDR1 is MNHEY and CDR2 is SMNVEV (reference sequence). The CDR3 protein is CASSLLGGGYEQYF. The CDR3 DNA is TGTGCCAGCAGTTTACTGGGGGGAGGCTACGAGCAGTACTTC.

This chain links TRBV7-9 with TRBJ1-2; no definite D call. V gave up 5 bases and J gave up 4 bases, with 11 bases separating them. The CDR3 consists of 13 residues. Germline CDR1 SEHNR, CDR2 FQNEAQ (reference sequence). CDR3: CASSLPAAYGYTF. DNA for the CDR3: TGTGCCAGCAGCCTCCCGGCGGCCTATGGCTACACCTTC.

The CDR3 region is CASSHWLAGSNQPQHF. The CDR3 region has the DNA TGCGCCAGCAGCCACTGGTTGGCTGGGAGCAATCAGCCCCAGCATTTT. V is TRBV4-1 and J is TRBJ1-5; D is unresolved. Germline loops: CDR1 MGHRA, CDR2 YSYEKL. There are 16 residues in the CDR3. V was trimmed by 3 bases and J by 1 base, leaving 13 bases between them.

The chain carries TRBV10-3 and TRBJ2-5, with D perhaps TRBD1 (5 bases). The CDR3 spans 13 residues. The germline V gene encodes CDR1 ENHRY and CDR2 SYGVKD. V was trimmed by 6 bases and J by 0 bases, leaving 8 bases between them. The chain's CDR3 is CAIRSRDQETQYF. DNA of the CDR3: TGTGCCATCAGGTCCAGGGACCAAGAGACCCAGTACTTC.

The chain has TRBV7-9 and TRBJ1-2; the D gene is possibly TRBD1 (5 bases). This CDR3 is built from 13 residues. Trimming removed 3 bases from V and 5 bases from J, with 10 bases in between. CDR1 and CDR2 from the germline V gene are SEHNR and FQNEAQ (reference sequence). The chain's CDR3 is CASSFAGGYGYTF. The CDR3 DNA reads TGTGCCAGCAGCTTTGCGGGGGGGTATGGCTACACCTTC.

This sequence joins TRBV20-1 and TRBJ2-7, with D uncertain. CDR1 is DFQATT, CDR2 SNEGSKA, per germline (reference sequence). The V end was cut by 3 bases, the J end by 3 bases, with 15 bases between. This CDR3 region has 14 residues. The CDR3 DNA is TGCAGTGCTAGCCAACTTAGTCTAGACTACGAGCAGTACTTC. Residues: CSASQLSLDYEQYF.

The chain combines TRBV3-1 with TRBJ2-2; 9 bases are shared with TRBD1. The CDR3 totals 17 residues. V was pared by 6 bases and J by 6 bases, with 14 bases of the junction left unmatched. CDR1 is LGHDT and CDR2 is YNNKEL in the germline V gene (reference sequence). CDR3 coding DNA: TGTGCCAGCAGACGTGTCCGGGACAGGGATCGGGCCGGGGAGCTGTTTTTT. Translated, it gives CASRRVRDRDRAGELFF.

The chain combines TRBV12-3 or TRBV12-4 with TRBJ1-1, with 7 bases identical to TRBD1. The CDR3 length is 14 residues. V lost 5 bases and J lost 1; bases outside the gene matches: 4. In DNA form, the CDR3 reads TGTGCCAGCAGTACCACAGGGGCGAACACTGAAGCTTTCTTT. This sequence encodes CASSTTGANTEAFF.

This clonotype occurred many times. The chain joins TRBV2 to TRBJ2-7; no clear D. CDR3 size: 14 residues. Per the germline V gene, CDR1 is SNHLY and CDR2 is FYNNEI. V was shortened by 2 bases and J by 2 bases, with 10 bases between the two germline ends. In DNA, the CDR3 is TGTGCCAGCAGTGAACTAGGGAAAACCTACGAGCAGTACTTC. As protein: CASSELGKTYEQYF.

This clonotype was picked up a small number of times. This chain uses TRBV5-1 with TRBJ2-7; 10 bases agree with TRBD1. Germline CDR1 SGHRS, CDR2 YFSETQ. The CDR3 spans 14 residues. V was pared by 4 bases and J by 5 bases, with 6 bases of the junction left unmatched. CDR3 DNA sequence: TGCGCCAGCAGCAGTCCCGGGACAGGGGACGAGCAGTACTTC. Its protein product is CASSSPGTGDEQYF.

CDR3 protein: CASSIDQGTSYEQYF. As DNA, the CDR3 is TGTGCCAGTAGTATAGACCAGGGGACGTCCTACGAGCAGTACTTC. This chain links TRBV19 with TRBJ2-7, with D tentatively TRBD1 (6 bases). The V end lost 0 bases, the J end lost 1 base, and 10 bases lay between the germline ends. Germline values: CDR1 LNHDA, CDR2 SQIVND (reference sequence). The CDR3 totals 15 residues. Variable domain in full (rest from reference TRBV19 and TRBJ2-7): DGGITQSPKYLFRKEGQNVTLSCEQNLNHDAMYWYRQDPGQGLRLIYYSQIVNDFQKGDIAEGYSVSREKKESFPLTVTSAQKNPTAFYLCASSIDQGTSYEQYFGPGTRLTVT.

This clonotype has just a few counts. The genes are TRBV9 and TRBJ2-2; D is undetermined. V was clipped by 0 bases and J by 0 bases, with 9 bases between them. CDR1 SGDLS and CDR2 YYNGEE come from the germline V gene. The CDR3 is 16 amino acids. CDR3 loop: CASSVAGISNTGELFF. CDR3 coding DNA: TGTGCCAGCAGCGTAGCTGGGATTTCGAACACCGGGGAGCTGTTTTTT.

The J gene is TRBJ1-6, the V gene TRBV27; 10 bases line up with TRBD1. V dropped 1 base and J dropped 8; count of bases not matched to a gene: 5. CDR1 and CDR2 (germline): MNHEY, SMNVEV (reference sequence). The CDR3 extends over 16 amino acids. The CDR3 spells CASSLFGDRGYSPLHF. The CDR3 DNA is TGTGCCAGCAGTTTATTCGGGGACAGGGGTTATTCACCCCTCCACTTT.

The chain links TRBV7-9 to TRBJ2-2, with D possibly matching TRBD2 (5 bases). This CDR3 has 16 amino acids. CDR1 is SEHNR and CDR2 is FQNEAQ in the germline V gene (reference sequence). V gave up 7 bases and J gave up 0 bases, with 15 bases separating them. CDR3 sequence: CASTRGRFANTGELFF. The CDR3 DNA follows: TGTGCCAGCACCCGGGGAAGGTTCGCGAACACCGGGGAGCTGTTTTTT.

This clonotype was seen a handful of times. This rearrangement joins TRBV29-1 to TRBJ1-1; TRBD1 matches at 7 bases. Germline assignment: CDR1 SQVTM and CDR2 ANQGSEA. This CDR3 region has 12 residues. With 4 bases clipped from V and 5 bases from J, the junction kept 4 bases outside the gene matches. The CDR3 nucleotides read TGCAGCGTTGTCCAGGGGGGGACTGAAGCTTTCTTT. Protein product: CSVVQGGTEAFF.

The chain combines TRBV7-8 with TRBJ2-7, with 7 bases matching TRBD1. V lost 4 bases, J lost 5 bases, and 14 bases stayed unmatched. Germline V gives CDR1 SGHVS, CDR2 FQNEAQ. This CDR3 is built from 16 residues. DNA of the CDR3: TGTGCCAGCAGCTCCCCTTTTTTTCCCACAGGGGACGAGCAGTACTTC. Translating it yields CASSSPFFPTGDEQYF.

The chain recombines TRBV13 with TRBJ1-1; 7 nucleotides agree with TRBD1. This CDR3 is 14 amino acids long. Trimming took 3 bases from V and 1 from J; bases not matched to a gene: 2. Germline V gene lookup returns CDR1 PRHDT and CDR2 FYEKMQ (reference sequence). CDR3 DNA: TGTGCCAGCAGCTTGGGACAGCCGAACACTGAAGCTTTCTTT. Translating gives CASSLGQPNTEAFF.